This T cell receptor (beta chain) was identified in a study of response to subunit inactivated influenza vaccine. Overall study results and limits: Researchers suggested that each seasonal influenza vaccination recruits few new T cells.

Trimming cost V 3 bases and J 9 bases; bases outside gene matches: 7. The germline V gene encodes CDR1 SEHNR and CDR2 FQNEAQ (reference sequence). This CDR3 is built from 15 residues. This clonotype was detected a few times. The antigen is unknown. TCRdb passed the RT-PCR reads through MiXCR, listing each CDR3 protein once. The sample lists under 850,000 distinct CDR3 sequences, 15% to 20% occurring once. The rearrangement links TRBV7-9 to TRBJ1-6; TRBD1 matches 8 bases. Specimen: PBMCs from blood, collected roughly 5 days after vaccination. The TCR originated in a man in his forties or fifties who received an inactivated influenza vaccine. The CDR3 DNA is TGTGCCAGCAGCTTCCGGGACAGGTCCCTTTCACCCCTCCACTTT. Encoded protein: CASSFRDRSLSPLHF. The entire variable domain, with the rest obtained from reference TRBV7-9 and TRBJ1-6, is as follows: DTGVSQNPRHKITKRGQNVTFRCDPISEHNRLYWYRQTLGQGPEFLTYFQNEAQLEKSRLLSDRFSAERPKGSFSTLEIQRTEQGDSAMYLCASSFRDRSLSPLHFGNGTRLTVT.